A single sample gave rise to the 10 T cell receptor beta chains below, sequenced in a study of CD8 T cells in ankylosing spondylitis. MiXCR, run by TCRdb on the 5' RACE reads, gives a single entry per CDR3 protein. The table has about 250,000 distinct CDR3 sequences, roughly a third seen once. Sample: blood, either unsorted or a sorted T cell fraction (not recorded which). The receptor source for this set is a male donor with ankylosing spondylitis or in good health (not recorded which).

The gene calls are TRBV28 and TRBJ2-3; 9 positions match TRBD2. CDR3 size: 19 residues. CDR1 is MDHEN, CDR2 SYDVKM, per germline. Trimming cost V 4 bases and J 0 bases; bases outside gene matches: 14. CDR3 amino acids: CASSSRGGALRRSTDTQYF. In DNA form, the CDR3 reads TGTGCCAGCAGTTCCCGCGGGGGGGCTCTTCGCCGGAGCACAGATACGCAGTATTTT.

This chain uses TRBV20-1 with TRBJ1-6; unclear D gene. The ends were cut back, 3 bases at V and 10 bases at J, with 16 bases in the middle. Germline CDR1 and CDR2: DFQATT and SNEGSKA (reference sequence). The CDR3 is 14 residues long. DNA of the CDR3: TGCAGTGCTAGCCCTAGGGTGTTAGGATCACCCCTCCACTTT. Translation: CSASPRVLGSPLHF.

The genes are TRBV20-1 and TRBJ2-6, with a possible D match to TRBD2 (5 bases). Per the germline V gene, CDR1 is DFQATT and CDR2 is SNEGSKA (reference sequence). V was trimmed by 6 bases and J by 0 bases, leaving 12 bases between them. This CDR3 spans 15 amino acids. The CDR3 sequence: CSARGWASGANVLTF. CDR3 DNA sequence: TGCAGTGCCCGGGGATGGGCCTCTGGGGCCAACGTCCTGACTTTC.

This clonotype turned up a few times. The chain uses TRBV6-5 and TRBJ2-1; perhaps TRBD2 as D (6 bases). Looked up from germline, CDR1 is MNHEY and CDR2 is SVGAGI. The V end was cut by 4 bases, the J end by 8 bases, with 12 bases between. The CDR3 loop spans 13 amino acids. The DNA for the CDR3 is TGTGCCAGCAGTTTGACTAGATCTGATGAGCAGTTCTTC. Translating gives CASSLTRSDEQFF.

The V call is TRBV2, the J call TRBJ2-1, with 10 bases matching TRBD1. The CDR3 covers 18 residues. In germline, CDR1 is SNHLY, CDR2 FYNNEI. Trimming took 5 bases from V and 5 from J; bases not matched to a gene: 15. This CDR3 reads CASSLGDRGLSGHNEQFF. CDR3 nucleotide sequence: TGTGCCAGCAGTTTAGGAGACAGGGGGCTTAGTGGGCACAATGAGCAGTTCTTC. Full variable domain (rest looked up from reference TRBV2 and TRBJ2-1): EPEVTQTPSHQVTQMGQEVILRCVPISNHLYFYWYRQILGQKVEFLVSFYNNEISEKSEIFDDQFSVERPDGSNFTLKIRSTKLEDSAMYFCASSLGDRGLSGHNEQFFGPGTRLTVL.

The rearrangement uses TRBV20-1 and TRBJ1-1; D uncertain. The CDR3 contains 15 residues. Looked up from germline, CDR1 is DFQATT and CDR2 is SNEGSKA (reference sequence). Trimming pared 0 bases from V and 1 base from J, leaving 12 bases between. The CDR3 protein is CSARDRGTGNTEAFF. In DNA, the CDR3 is TGCAGTGCTAGAGATCGTGGAACGGGGAACACTGAAGCTTTCTTT.

In this sample, this clonotype turned up a few times. In DNA, the CDR3 is TGCAGCGTTGTAGGAGGGGGGGCCTACAATGAGCAGTTCTTC. Translation: CSVVGGGAYNEQFF. The chain has TRBV29-1 and TRBJ2-1; weak D call: TRBD2 (7 bases). Looked up from germline, CDR1 is SQVTM and CDR2 is ANQGSEA. This CDR3 has 14 amino acids. The V end was cut by 4 bases, the J end by 2 bases, with 12 bases between.

The table lists this clonotype with a few counts. J is TRBJ1-4 and V is TRBV5-6; the D gene is possibly TRBD1 (5 bases). Germline V CDR1 and CDR2: SGHDT, YYEEEE. The CDR3 is 18 amino acids. The ends were cut back, 1 base at V and 5 bases at J, with 21 bases in the middle. CDR3 protein: CASSLWRRQGGTNEKLFF. In DNA, the CDR3 is TGTGCCAGCAGCTTGTGGCGTCGGCAGGGTGGGACGAATGAAAAACTGTTTTTT.

The J gene is TRBJ2-2, the V gene TRBV29-1; D unclear. Germline V gene sequence: CDR1 SQVTM, CDR2 ANQGSEA. Trimming removed 7 bases at V and 2 bases at J, with 11 bases between. This CDR3 has 13 residues. The CDR3 bases are TGCAGCGGTCAGTCCCAAAACACCGGGGAGCTGTTTTTT. It translates to CSGQSQNTGELFF.

This clonotype was seen repeatedly, ten times or more. This chain uses TRBV29-1 with TRBJ2-1; unclear D gene. The CDR3 has 12 amino acids. Trimming pared 3 bases from V and 6 bases from J, leaving 9 bases between. In germline, CDR1 is SQVTM, CDR2 ANQGSEA. CDR3 nucleotide sequence: TGCAGCGTTGATGGTCTCCCCAATGAGCAGTTCTTC. Translated: CSVDGLPNEQFF.